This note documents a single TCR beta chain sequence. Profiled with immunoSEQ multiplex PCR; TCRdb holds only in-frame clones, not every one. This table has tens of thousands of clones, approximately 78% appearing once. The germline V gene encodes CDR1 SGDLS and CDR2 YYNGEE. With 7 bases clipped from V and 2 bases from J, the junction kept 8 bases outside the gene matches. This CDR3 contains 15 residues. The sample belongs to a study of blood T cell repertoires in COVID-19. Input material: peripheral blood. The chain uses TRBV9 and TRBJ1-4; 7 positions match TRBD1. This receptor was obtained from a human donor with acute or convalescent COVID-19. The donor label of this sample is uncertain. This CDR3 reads CASGPTGITNEKLFF. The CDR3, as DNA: TGTGCCAGCGGACCGACAGGGATTACTAATGAAAAACTGTTTTTT.